The 3 T cell receptor beta chains in this list originate from one sample, sequenced in a study of blood T cells in healthy people across ages. Next came a second PCR, run for about 7 to 11 cycles, which used a sample-barcoded 5' primer along with a J-beta primer mix. Via MiXCR, TCRdb re-called the 5' RACE reads, giving one row per CDR3 protein. This sample has some 1.5 million distinct CDR3 sequences, with roughly 43% found just once. The specimen sequenced was blood. These receptors were obtained from a woman aged 18-29 years in good health.

V is TRBV20-1 and J is TRBJ1-4, with D tentatively TRBD1 (5 bases). CDR3 length: 14 residues. The ends were cut back, 5 bases at V and 5 bases at J, with 15 bases in the middle. The V gene's germline CDR1 is DFQATT and CDR2 SNEGSKA (reference sequence). The CDR3 here is CSAWTCRGNEKLFF. In DNA form, the CDR3 reads TGCAGTGCTTGGACATGCCGGGGGAATGAAAAACTGTTTTTT.

This clonotype was seen only a few times. The V gene is TRBV3-1, the J gene TRBJ1-2; D gene unclear. Germline assignment: CDR1 LGHDT and CDR2 YNNKEL (reference sequence). Deletions cut 6 bases from V and 6 bases from J, with 14 bases between. The CDR3 sequence is 13 residues long. The CDR3 bases are TGTGCCAGCAGTCGCCTTCAGGTAGATGGCTACACCTTC. It is translated as CASSRLQVDGYTF.

V is TRBV3-1 and J is TRBJ2-7; 10 bases are a match to TRBD2. V lost 1 base, J lost 7 bases, and 13 bases stayed unmatched. The CDR3 has 17 residues. In germline, CDR1 is LGHDT, CDR2 YNNKEL (reference sequence). CDR3 nucleotide sequence: TGTGCCAGCAGCCAAGTCCTAACCAGCGGGGGGGCCGGTGAGCAGTACTTC. Its protein product is CASSQVLTSGGAGEQYF.